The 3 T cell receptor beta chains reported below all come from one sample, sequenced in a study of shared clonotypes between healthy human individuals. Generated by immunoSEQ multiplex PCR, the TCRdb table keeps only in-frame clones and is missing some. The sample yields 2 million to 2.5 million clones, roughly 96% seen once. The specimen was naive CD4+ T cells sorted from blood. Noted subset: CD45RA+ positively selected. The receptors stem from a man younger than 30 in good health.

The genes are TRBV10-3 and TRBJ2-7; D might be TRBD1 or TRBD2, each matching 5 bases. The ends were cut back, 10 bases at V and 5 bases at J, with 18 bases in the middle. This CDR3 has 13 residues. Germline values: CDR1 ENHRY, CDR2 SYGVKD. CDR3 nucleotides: TGTGCCACACATACCGGGACGTCCAACGAGCAGTACTTC. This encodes CATHTGTSNEQYF.

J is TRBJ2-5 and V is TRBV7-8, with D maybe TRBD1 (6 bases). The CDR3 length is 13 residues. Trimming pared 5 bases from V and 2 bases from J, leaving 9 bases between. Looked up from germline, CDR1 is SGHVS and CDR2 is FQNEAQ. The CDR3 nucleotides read TGTGCCAGCAGCGGACAGAAACAAGAGACCCAGTACTTC. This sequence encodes CASSGQKQETQYF. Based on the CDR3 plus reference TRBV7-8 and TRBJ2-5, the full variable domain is GAGVSQSPRYKVAKRGQDVALRCDPISGHVSLFWYQQALGQGPEFLTYFQNEAQLDKSGLPSDRFFAERPEGSVSTLKIQRTQQEDSAVYLCASSGQKQETQYFGPGTRLLVL.

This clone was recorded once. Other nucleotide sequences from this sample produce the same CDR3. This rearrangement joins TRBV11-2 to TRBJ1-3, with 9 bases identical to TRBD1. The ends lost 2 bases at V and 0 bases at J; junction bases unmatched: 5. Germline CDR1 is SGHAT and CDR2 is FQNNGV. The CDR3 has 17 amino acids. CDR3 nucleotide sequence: TGTGCCAGCAGCTTAACCGGGACAGGGTCCTCTGGAAACACCATATATTTT. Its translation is CASSLTGTGSSGNTIYF.